This passage covers 29 T cell receptor beta chains from one sample sequenced in a study of T cells after yellow fever vaccination. MiXCR, applied by TCRdb to the 5' RACE reads, yields one record per CDR3 protein. This repertoire shows 100,000 to 150,000 distinct CDR3 sequences, roughly 10% found once; its top ten account for approximately 39%. The material sequenced was CD8+ T cells sorted from PBMCs, taken on the day of the yellow fever booster vaccination. These receptors were obtained from a man between 18 and 35 years old who received the YFV17D yellow fever vaccine.

The genes are TRBV6-2 or TRBV6-3 and TRBJ2-5; D ambiguous. This CDR3 has 14 residues. The V gene lost 6 bases and the J gene lost 5 bases, with 16 bases spanning the gap. Germline loops: CDR1 MNHEY, CDR2 SVGEGT. The CDR3 DNA reads as TGTGCCAGCAGCGACCTAGGACGGTTGGAGACCCAGTACTTC. The encoded protein is CASSDLGRLETQYF.

This clonotype was counted only a few times. CDR3 nucleotides: TGTGCCAGCAGCCAAGATTTGTCTTCAATTCGGATCTATGGCTACACCTTC. Residues: CASSQDLSSIRIYGYTF. The V gene is TRBV3-1, the J gene TRBJ1-2; D not certain. Trimming stripped 0 bases from V and 4 bases from J, with 18 bases between. CDR3 length: 17 residues. The germline gives CDR1 LGHDT, CDR2 YNNKEL (reference sequence).

J is TRBJ2-7 and V is TRBV7-9; D uncertain. The germline V gene encodes CDR1 SEHNR and CDR2 FQNEAQ (reference sequence). Trimming took off 4 bases at V and 7 bases at J, with 17 bases between the two ends. The CDR3 length is 14 residues. CDR3 bases: TGTGCCAGCAGCTCCCAGAATGGGTATGGTGAGCAGTACTTC. This codes for CASSSQNGYGEQYF.

The J gene is TRBJ2-1, the V gene TRBV7-6; TRBD2 matches at 11 bases. The CDR3 is 19 residues long. The germline V gene has CDR1 SGHVS and CDR2 FNYEAQ. The J segment lost 8 bases and the V segment lost 4 bases, leaving 19 bases of the junction unmatched. CDR3 nucleotide sequence: TGTGCCAGCAGCTCAGAGGCAGGGCTAGCGGGGGGAAGTAGCGATGAGCAGTTCTTC. Translation gives CASSSEAGLAGGSSDEQFF.

The chain joins TRBV6-1 to TRBJ1-1; 9 nucleotides match TRBD1. From germline, CDR1 is MNHNS and CDR2 SASEGT. V was pared by 8 bases and J by 1 base, with 5 bases of the junction left unmatched. This CDR3 contains 14 residues. CDR3 bases: TGTGCCAGCGGCCTGGGACAGGGGAACACTGAAGCTTTCTTT. Translated, it gives CASGLGQGNTEAFF.

This clonotype was detected many times. The chain recombines TRBV11-2 with TRBJ2-1; 9 bases map to TRBD2. Unmatched junction bases numbered 4, after V lost 6 bases and J lost 7 bases. Germline CDR1 is SGHAT and CDR2 is FQNNGV. CDR3 length: 13 amino acids. In DNA form, the CDR3 reads TGTGCCAGCAGGACTAGCGGACAAAATGAGCAGTTCTTC. Translated: CASRTSGQNEQFF. The full variable domain, with the rest looked up from reference TRBV11-2 and TRBJ2-1, is EAGVAQSPRYKIIEKRQSVAFWCNPISGHATLYWYQQILGQGPKLLIQFQNNGVVDDSQLPKDRFSAERLKGVDSTLKIQPAKLEDSAVYLCASRTSGQNEQFFGPGTRLTVL.

This clonotype was recorded many times. The V call is TRBV5-6, the J call TRBJ2-3, with 8 bases lining up with TRBD2. The length of the CDR3 is 18 residues. Trimming removed 4 bases from V and 6 bases from J; junction bases left unmatched: 19. The germline gives CDR1 SGHDT, CDR2 YYEEEE. The CDR3 loop is CASSITPGRGVSEDTQYF. CDR3 bases: TGTGCCAGCAGCATCACTCCCGGGCGGGGGGTATCTGAGGATACGCAGTATTTT.

V and J are TRBV6-2 or TRBV6-3 and TRBJ2-4, with D unresolved. The V end lost 5 bases, the J end lost 9 bases, and 17 bases lay between the germline ends. There are 14 residues in the CDR3. Germline CDR1 and CDR2: MNHEY and SVGEGT. In DNA, the CDR3 is TGTGCCAGCAGTGCGTACGGGTCGTCAAGCATTCAGTACTTC. It encodes CASSAYGSSSIQYF.

The J gene is TRBJ2-7, the V gene TRBV7-6; 9 bases align to TRBD1. CDR1 is SGHVS, CDR2 FNYEAQ, per germline. V gave up 5 bases and J gave up 3 bases; unmatched junction bases: 8. CDR3 length: 15 amino acids. The DNA of the CDR3 is TGTGCCAGCAGCCCCGCTACAGGGGGCGACTACGAGCAGTACTTC. It translates to CASSPATGGDYEQYF.

The table lists this clonotype with a few counts. V and J are TRBV7-9 and TRBJ2-1, with 7 nucleotides matching TRBD1. CDR1 SEHNR and CDR2 FQNEAQ come from the germline V gene (reference sequence). V was pared by 6 bases and J by 5 bases, with 10 bases of the junction left unmatched. The CDR3 spans 15 residues. CDR3 nucleotides: TGTGCCAGCAGTCTCATCATCACAGGGGACAATGAGCAGTTCTTC. Amino acids: CASSLIITGDNEQFF.

The rearrangement uses TRBV4-2 and TRBJ1-5; 7 nucleotides match TRBD1. The CDR3 runs to 15 residues. The J segment lost 4 bases and the V segment lost 2 bases, leaving 5 bases of the junction unmatched. Germline values: CDR1 LGHNA, CDR2 YNFKEQ. The CDR3 region is CASSQWDRRNQPQHF. The CDR3 DNA sequence: TGTGCCAGCAGCCAATGGGACAGAAGAAATCAGCCCCAGCATTTT.

This clonotype appeared a few times. The rearrangement links TRBV5-1 to TRBJ2-5; 15 bases fit TRBD2. V gave up 3 bases and J gave up 1 base; unmatched junction bases: 7. Looked up from germline, CDR1 is SGHRS and CDR2 is YFSETQ. The CDR3 is 18 amino acids. Here the CDR3 reads CASSYPGLAGGSQETQYF. For the CDR3, the DNA is TGCGCCAGCAGCTACCCGGGACTAGCGGGGGGATCCCAAGAGACCCAGTACTTC.

The V gene is TRBV14, the J gene TRBJ2-1, with 11 bases that match TRBD2. CDR3 size: 20 residues. Germline trimming cut 4 bases from V and 0 bases from J; bases unmatched to any gene: 14. Germline CDR1 SGHDN, CDR2 FVKESK. The CDR3 coding sequence is TGTGCCAGCAGCCCGACCTTGGGACTAGCGGCATACCGCTCCTACAATGAGCAGTTCTTC. The encoded protein is CASSPTLGLAAYRSYNEQFF.

The chain combines TRBV5-5 with TRBJ2-1; D ambiguous. Trimming took off 3 bases at V and 2 bases at J, with 9 bases between the two ends. This CDR3 comprises 14 residues. CDR1 and CDR2 (germline): SGHKS, YYEKEE (reference sequence). The CDR3 sequence: CASSSFDTYNEQFF. CDR3 nucleotides: TGTGCCAGCAGCTCCTTCGATACCTACAATGAGCAGTTCTTC.

This clonotype was counted at least ten times. This chain links TRBV11-1 with TRBJ2-1; the match to TRBD1 covers 7 bases. The ends lost 4 bases at V and 1 base at J; junction bases unmatched: 7. The V gene's germline CDR1 is SGHAT and CDR2 FQDESV (reference sequence). CDR3 length: 16 amino acids. CDR3 nucleotide sequence: TGTGCCAGCAGCTCGACAGGGTCCCGGTCCTACAATGAGCAGTTCTTC. This sequence encodes CASSSTGSRSYNEQFF.

This clonotype appeared a few times. This chain uses TRBV6-2 or TRBV6-3 with TRBJ1-2; 9 positions agree with TRBD1. This CDR3 has 13 amino acids. From germline, CDR1 is MNHEY and CDR2 SVGEGT. V shed 2 bases and J 7 bases; nucleotides not matched to a gene: 2. The CDR3 protein is CASSYGTGPGYTF. CDR3 DNA sequence: TGTGCCAGCAGTTACGGGACAGGGCCTGGCTACACCTTC.

The rearrangement joins TRBV4-3 to TRBJ2-7; 11 bases are shared with TRBD2. CDR1 is LGHNA, CDR2 YSLEER, per germline. V lost 2 bases, J lost 3 bases, and 6 bases stayed unmatched. The CDR3 consists of 16 residues. CDR3 region: CASSQTGTSGFYEQYF. The DNA of the CDR3 is TGCGCCAGCAGCCAAACCGGGACTAGCGGATTCTACGAGCAGTACTTC.

This clonotype was detected a few times. This sequence joins TRBV6-5 and TRBJ2-6, with TRBD1 matching over 8 bases. Per germline, CDR1 MNHEY and CDR2 SVGAGI. CDR3 size: 16 residues. The V segment lost 5 bases and the J segment 4 bases; nucleotides outside the gene matches: 7. CDR3 loop: CASSGQGPKGANVLTF. In nucleotides, the CDR3 is TGTGCCAGCAGTGGACAGGGACCAAAAGGGGCCAACGTCCTGACTTTC.

The CDR3 sequence: CASRPEGPGELFF. As DNA, the CDR3 is TGCGCCAGCAGGCCTGAGGGACCCGGGGAGCTGTTTTTT. This sequence joins TRBV5-1 and TRBJ2-2; D may match TRBD1 or TRBD2 (5 bases each). Per the germline V gene, CDR1 is SGHRS and CDR2 is YFSETQ. CDR3 size: 13 residues. Deletions cut 5 bases from V and 6 bases from J, with 11 bases between.

This clonotype showed up just a few times. The chain is built from TRBV10-3 and TRBJ2-7; D possibly corresponds to TRBD1 (6 bases). The CDR3 length is 13 residues. Germline assignment: CDR1 ENHRY and CDR2 SYGVKD. V was trimmed by 8 bases and J by 6 bases, leaving 17 bases between them. CDR3: CAIRSGVEVEQYF. The DNA of the CDR3 is TGTGCCATCCGCTCAGGGGTGGAAGTCGAGCAGTACTTC.

The V and J genes are TRBV7-8 and TRBJ1-1; perhaps TRBD1 as D (5 bases). The germline V and J ends were trimmed by 3 bases and 0 bases, with 26 bases remaining between them. The CDR3 spans 20 residues. The V gene's germline CDR1 is SGHVS and CDR2 FQNEAQ. In DNA form, the CDR3 reads TGTGCCAGCAGCTTGGAGGGACGTTACAAGTCCGTGATAATGAACACTGAAGCTTTCTTT. Translating gives CASSLEGRYKSVIMNTEAFF.

This clonotype appeared a few times. The V call is TRBV19, the J call TRBJ1-1; D perhaps matches TRBD1 (5 bases). This CDR3 has 14 residues. Germline V gene sequence: CDR1 LNHDA, CDR2 SQIVND (reference sequence). The V gene lost 3 bases and the J gene lost 1 base, with 9 bases spanning the gap. This chain's CDR3 is CASSMETANTEAFF. CDR3 nucleotides: TGTGCCAGTAGTATGGAGACAGCGAACACTGAAGCTTTCTTT. The whole variable domain, filled in from reference TRBV19 and TRBJ1-1, reads DGGITQSPKYLFRKEGQNVTLSCEQNLNHDAMYWYRQDPGQGLRLIYYSQIVNDFQKGDIAEGYSVSREKKESFPLTVTSAQKNPTAFYLCASSMETANTEAFFGQGTRLTVV.

This clonotype was seen more than once but under ten times. The chain recombines TRBV6-2 or TRBV6-3 with TRBJ1-1; maybe TRBD1 (5 bases). V lost 4 bases and J lost 4, with 10 bases in between. The CDR3 contains 13 residues. In germline, CDR1 is MNHEY, CDR2 SVGEGT. CDR3 amino acids: CASSSGLSTEAFF. In DNA form, the CDR3 reads TGTGCCAGCAGTTCGGGACTGAGCACTGAAGCTTTCTTT.

This clonotype occurred a few times. The rearrangement links TRBV11-2 to TRBJ2-1, with 10 bases lining up with TRBD1. Losses at the gene ends were 4 bases for V and 3 bases for J; bases not matched to a gene: 3. The CDR3 length is 15 residues. From germline, CDR1 is SGHAT and CDR2 FQNNGV. CDR3 in amino acids: CASSSGTGVYNEQFF. CDR3 sequence (DNA): TGTGCCAGCAGCTCCGGGACAGGGGTCTACAATGAGCAGTTCTTC. The full variable domain, rest sourced from reference TRBV11-2 and TRBJ2-1, is EAGVAQSPRYKIIEKRQSVAFWCNPISGHATLYWYQQILGQGPKLLIQFQNNGVVDDSQLPKDRFSAERLKGVDSTLKIQPAKLEDSAVYLCASSSGTGVYNEQFFGPGTRLTVL.

This clonotype showed up just a few times. V and J are TRBV7-9 and TRBJ1-2; the match to TRBD1 covers 9 bases. There are 17 residues in the CDR3. J gave up 1 base and V 4 bases, and 10 bases lay outside the gene matches. Germline lookup yields CDR1 SEHNR and CDR2 FQNEAQ (reference sequence). CDR3 in amino acids: CASSSPGTGPLNYGYTF. The CDR3 nucleotides are TGTGCCAGCAGCTCCCCCGGGACAGGGCCCCTTAACTATGGCTACACCTTC.

The chain employs TRBV6-5 and TRBJ2-1, with TRBD1 matching over 7 bases. The germline V gene encodes CDR1 MNHEY and CDR2 SVGAGI. The CDR3 length is 14 residues. The V segment lost 6 bases and the J segment 5 bases; nucleotides outside the gene matches: 7. CDR3 nucleotide sequence: TGTGCCAGCAGGTTCCAGGGGGTAGACAATGAGCAGTTCTTC. This codes for CASRFQGVDNEQFF.

This clonotype turned up a few times. The J gene is TRBJ2-5, the V gene TRBV6-5, with a tentative D call TRBD2 (5 bases). This CDR3 region has 15 residues. Germline V CDR1 and CDR2: MNHEY, SVGAGI. Trimming removed 0 bases from V and 1 base from J, with 9 bases in between. In nucleotides, the CDR3 is TGTGCCAGCAGTTACTCCGGGGTACTCCAAGAGACCCAGTACTTC. Translating it yields CASSYSGVLQETQYF.

This clonotype was counted between two and nine times. This rearrangement joins TRBV5-1 to TRBJ2-1, with 9 bases that match TRBD2. Unmatched junction bases numbered 7, after V lost 4 bases and J lost 5 bases. The CDR3 is made up of 15 amino acids. Per the germline V gene, CDR1 is SGHRS and CDR2 is YFSETQ. The CDR3 reads CASSDGTSRDNEQFF. CDR3 nucleotide sequence: TGCGCCAGCAGCGACGGGACTAGCCGAGACAATGAGCAGTTCTTC.

V usage is TRBV20-1 and J usage is TRBJ1-2, with D maybe TRBD1 (5 bases). CDR3 size: 11 residues. Germline V gene lookup returns CDR1 DFQATT and CDR2 SNEGSKA (reference sequence). The CDR3 coding sequence is TGCAGGGGACCGAATCTCTATGGCTACACCTTC. Amino acid sequence: CRGPNLYGYTF.